This T cell receptor (beta chain) was sequenced during a study of blood T cell repertoires in COVID-19. Study information: The United States, Italy and Spain provided the acute and convalescent COVID-19 samples. The analysed material was cDNA or gDNA that came from T cells, B-cell-depleted T cells, or PBMCs.

The CDR3 has 15 amino acids. CDR1 LGHDT and CDR2 YNNKEL come from the germline V gene (reference sequence). The V end lost 8 bases, the J end lost 4 bases, and 20 bases lay between the germline ends. Which cohort a participant joined came from the clinical history participants gave. How the authors handled the data: Estimation of nucleated cell counts was performed using reference gene primer amplification. Sequencing used immunoSEQ multiplex PCR; TCRdb keeps in-frame clones, though not all of them. V, J and clone size are those of that table, while D and trimming were read from the DNA. Of a few hundred thousand clones in the sample, approximately 90% were seen once.

Sequenced material: PBMCs or T cells enriched from blood (not recorded which). The receptor was isolated from a woman in her thirties or forties who had recovered from COVID-19. The rearrangement links TRBV3-1 (or the pseudogene TRBV3-2) to TRBJ1-2, with D possibly TRBD1 on 6 matching bases. In nucleotides, the CDR3 is TGTGCCAGCCAAGGGGGTAGGGGAATCGCCTATGGCTACACCTTC. Translation gives CASQGGRGIAYGYTF.